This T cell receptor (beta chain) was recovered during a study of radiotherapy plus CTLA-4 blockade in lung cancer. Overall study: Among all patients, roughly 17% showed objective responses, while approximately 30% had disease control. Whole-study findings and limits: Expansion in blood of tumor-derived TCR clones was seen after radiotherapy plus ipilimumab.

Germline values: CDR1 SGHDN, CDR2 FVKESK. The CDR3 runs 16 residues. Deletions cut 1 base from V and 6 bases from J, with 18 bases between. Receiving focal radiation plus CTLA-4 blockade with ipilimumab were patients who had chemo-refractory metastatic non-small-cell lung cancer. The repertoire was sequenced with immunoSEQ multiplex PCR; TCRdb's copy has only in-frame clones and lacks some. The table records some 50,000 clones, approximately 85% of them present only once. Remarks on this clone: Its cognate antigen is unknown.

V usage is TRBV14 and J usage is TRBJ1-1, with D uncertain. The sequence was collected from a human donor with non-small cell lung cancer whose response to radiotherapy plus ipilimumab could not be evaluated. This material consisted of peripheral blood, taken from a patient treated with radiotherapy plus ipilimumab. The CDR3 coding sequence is TGTGCCAGCAGCCAAGGATTTTTATTGGGGAGCGCTGAAGCTTTCTTT. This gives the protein CASSQGFLLGSAEAFF.